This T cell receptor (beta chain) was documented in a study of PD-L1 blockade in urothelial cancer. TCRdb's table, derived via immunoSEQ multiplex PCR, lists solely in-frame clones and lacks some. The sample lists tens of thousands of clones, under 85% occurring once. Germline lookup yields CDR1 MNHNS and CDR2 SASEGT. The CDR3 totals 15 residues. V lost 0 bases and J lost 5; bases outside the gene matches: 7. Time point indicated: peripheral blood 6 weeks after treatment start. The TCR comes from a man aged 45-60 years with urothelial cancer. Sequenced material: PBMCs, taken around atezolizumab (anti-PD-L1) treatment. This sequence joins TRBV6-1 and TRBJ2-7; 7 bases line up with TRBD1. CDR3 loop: CASSEAGQDYDEQYF. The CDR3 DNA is TGTGCCAGCAGTGAAGCAGGACAGGATTATGACGAGCAGTACTTC.